This TCR beta chain stems from a study of cytomegalovirus exposure and HLA in healthy donors. Study findings and constraints: Sequencing likely caused a cluster of highly shared sequence variants. In an earlier analysis, productive rearrangement rates for most beta V segments clustered near 87% or 30%. 87-base-pair reads could not separate some V segments, including TRBV6-2 and TRBV6-3.

The PCR contained 60 Vbeta and 13 Jbeta primers. Methods used by the authors: An analysis performed later counted about 80 million unique TCR beta chains (roughly 10 million of them shared). Clones were sequenced by immunoSEQ multiplex PCR, and TCRdb holds only the in-frame ones, with some missing. Clone size and V and J calls were adopted from that table, with D and trimming inferred from the DNA. This table holds 90,000 or so clones, 82% found once. The CDR3 has 18 amino acids. In the case of this clone: The antigen is undetermined.

The source material was PBMCs. V gene TRBV21-1 combines with J gene TRBJ1-2; TRBD1, the table's D call, lacks a check against the DNA. TRBV21-1 is a listed pseudogene. The receptor's source is a man aged 50-60 years in good health and CMV-seronegative. CDR3 in amino acids: CASSPEGTDDDSNYGYTF. The DNA for the CDR3 is TGTGCCAGCAGCCCGGAAGGGACAGACGACGACTCTAACTATGGCTACACCTTC.